Listed here are 2 T cell receptor beta chains from one sample, sequenced in a study of T cells in Graves' hyperthyroidism and ophthalmopathy. What was amplified from RNA transcripts were TCR beta CDR3 regions. The HTBI primer set served for first-round RT-PCR of the TCR CDR3. TCRdb re-derived calls from the multiplex PCR reads in MiXCR, one entry per CDR3 protein. The table has about 420,000 distinct CDR3 sequences, around 13% seen once. Sequencing was carried out using blood. The receptor set was obtained from a woman younger than 35 with Graves' hyperthyroidism.

CDR3 amino acids: CASSPNPRQGSQSGELFF. The CDR3, as DNA: TGTGCCAGCAGTCCCAACCCCAGGCAAGGCTCACAGAGCGGGGAGCTGTTTTTT. The chain employs TRBV7-3 and TRBJ2-2; D is ambiguous. Germline-derived CDR1 and CDR2 are SGHTA and FQGTGA. The CDR3 has 18 amino acids. The ends were cut back, 6 bases at V and 7 bases at J, with 27 bases in the middle.

The chain combines TRBV2 with TRBJ2-1, with TRBD2 identical over 9 bases. V lost 5 bases and J lost 3; bases outside the gene matches: 5. Looked up from germline, CDR1 is SNHLY and CDR2 is FYNNEI. This CDR3 is 15 amino acids long. The CDR3 loop reads CASSFTSGFYNEQFF. The CDR3 nucleotides are TGTGCCAGCAGTTTCACTAGCGGGTTCTACAATGAGCAGTTCTTC.